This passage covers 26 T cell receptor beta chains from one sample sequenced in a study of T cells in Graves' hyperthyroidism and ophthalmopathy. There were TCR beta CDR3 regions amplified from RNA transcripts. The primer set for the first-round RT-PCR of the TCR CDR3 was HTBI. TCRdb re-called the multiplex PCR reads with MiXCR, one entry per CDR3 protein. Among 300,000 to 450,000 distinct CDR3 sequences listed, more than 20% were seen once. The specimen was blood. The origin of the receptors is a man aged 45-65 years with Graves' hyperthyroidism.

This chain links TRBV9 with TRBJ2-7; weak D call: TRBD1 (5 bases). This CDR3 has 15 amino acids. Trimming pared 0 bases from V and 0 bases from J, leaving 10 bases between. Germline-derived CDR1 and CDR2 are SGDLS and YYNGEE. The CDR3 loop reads CASSVDDSSSYEQYF. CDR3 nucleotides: TGTGCCAGCAGCGTAGACGACAGTTCCTCCTACGAGCAGTACTTC.

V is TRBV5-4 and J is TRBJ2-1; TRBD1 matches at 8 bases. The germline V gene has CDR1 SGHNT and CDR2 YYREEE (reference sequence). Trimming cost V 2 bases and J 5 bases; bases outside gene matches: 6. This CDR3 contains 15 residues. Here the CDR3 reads CASSLGNRGDNEQFF. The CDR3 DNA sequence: TGTGCCAGCAGCTTAGGGAACAGGGGGGACAATGAGCAGTTCTTC.

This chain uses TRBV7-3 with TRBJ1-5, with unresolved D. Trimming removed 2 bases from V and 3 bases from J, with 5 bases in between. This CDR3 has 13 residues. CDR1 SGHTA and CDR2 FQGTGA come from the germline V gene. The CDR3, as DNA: TGTGCCAGCAGCTTACACATCAATCAGCCCCAGCATTTT. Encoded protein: CASSLHINQPQHF.

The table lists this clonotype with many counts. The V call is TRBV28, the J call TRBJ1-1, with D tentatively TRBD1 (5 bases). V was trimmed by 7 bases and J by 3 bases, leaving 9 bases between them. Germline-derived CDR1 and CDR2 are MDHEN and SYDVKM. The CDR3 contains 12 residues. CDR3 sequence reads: CASTAGDTEAFF. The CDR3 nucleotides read TGTGCCAGCACCGCGGGGGACACTGAAGCTTTCTTT.

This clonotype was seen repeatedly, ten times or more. This chain's CDR3 is CASSQTGAVDSPLHF. CDR3 nucleotides: TGTGCCAGCAGCCAAACAGGGGCGGTTGATTCACCCCTCCACTTT. The chain is built from TRBV3-1 and TRBJ1-6, with 7 bases matching TRBD1. Germline CDR1 and CDR2: LGHDT and YNNKEL (reference sequence). The CDR3 runs 15 residues. After removal of 2 bases from V and 8 bases from J, the junction contained 6 bases not matched to a gene.

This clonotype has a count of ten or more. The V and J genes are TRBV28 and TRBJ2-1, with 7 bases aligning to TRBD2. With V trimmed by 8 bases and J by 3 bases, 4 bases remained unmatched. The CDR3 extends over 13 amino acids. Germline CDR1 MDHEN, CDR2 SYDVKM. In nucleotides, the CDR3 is TGTGCCAGCTGGCCTAGCGGCTACAATGAGCAGTTCTTC. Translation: CASWPSGYNEQFF.

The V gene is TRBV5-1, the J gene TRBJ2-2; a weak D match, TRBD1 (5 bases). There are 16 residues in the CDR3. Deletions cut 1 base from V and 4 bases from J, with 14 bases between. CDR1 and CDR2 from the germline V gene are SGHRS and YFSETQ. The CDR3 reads CASSLRTPVGTGELFF. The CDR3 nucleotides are TGCGCCAGCAGCTTGAGGACACCAGTCGGCACCGGGGAGCTGTTTTTT.

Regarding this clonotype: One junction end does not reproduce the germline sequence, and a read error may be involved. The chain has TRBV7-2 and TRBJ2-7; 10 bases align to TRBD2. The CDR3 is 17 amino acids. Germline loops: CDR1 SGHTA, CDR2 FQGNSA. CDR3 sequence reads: CASSQEPGTSASYEQYF. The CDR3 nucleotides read TGCGCCAGCAGCCAGGAACCCGGGACTAGCGCCTCCTACGAGCAGTACTTC.

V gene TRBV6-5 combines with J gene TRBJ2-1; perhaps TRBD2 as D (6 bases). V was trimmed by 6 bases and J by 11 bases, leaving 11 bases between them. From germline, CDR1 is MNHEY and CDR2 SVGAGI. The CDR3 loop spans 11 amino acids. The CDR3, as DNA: TGTGCCAGCAGCTTAGCGGAGCAGCAGTTCTTC. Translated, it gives CASSLAEQQFF.

The CDR3 reads CASSSYRDRKETQYF. The CDR3, as DNA: TGTGCCAGCAGCTCATACCGGGACAGGAAAGAGACCCAGTACTTC. The gene calls are TRBV7-9 and TRBJ2-5; 8 bases are a match to TRBD1. J lost 3 bases, V lost 4 bases, and 7 bases had no gene match. Germline loops: CDR1 SEHNR, CDR2 FQNEAQ (reference sequence). CDR3 length: 15 amino acids.

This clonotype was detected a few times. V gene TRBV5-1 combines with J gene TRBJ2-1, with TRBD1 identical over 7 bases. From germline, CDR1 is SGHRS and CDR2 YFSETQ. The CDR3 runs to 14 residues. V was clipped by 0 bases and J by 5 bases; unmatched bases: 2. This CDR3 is CASSLGDSNNEQFF. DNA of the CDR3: TGCGCCAGCAGCTTGGGGGACAGTAACAATGAGCAGTTCTTC.

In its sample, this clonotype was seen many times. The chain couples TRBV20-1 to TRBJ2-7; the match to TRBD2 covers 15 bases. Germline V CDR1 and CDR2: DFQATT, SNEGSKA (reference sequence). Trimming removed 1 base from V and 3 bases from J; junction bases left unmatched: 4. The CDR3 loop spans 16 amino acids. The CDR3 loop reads CSARGTSGRAGYEQYF. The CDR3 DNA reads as TGCAGTGCTAGAGGGACTAGCGGGAGGGCGGGCTACGAGCAGTACTTC.

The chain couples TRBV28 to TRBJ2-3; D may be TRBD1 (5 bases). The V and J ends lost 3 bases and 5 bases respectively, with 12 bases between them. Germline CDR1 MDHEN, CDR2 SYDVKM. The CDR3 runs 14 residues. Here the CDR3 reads CASSFGRARDTQYF. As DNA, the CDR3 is TGTGCCAGCAGTTTCGGCAGGGCAAGAGATACGCAGTATTTT.

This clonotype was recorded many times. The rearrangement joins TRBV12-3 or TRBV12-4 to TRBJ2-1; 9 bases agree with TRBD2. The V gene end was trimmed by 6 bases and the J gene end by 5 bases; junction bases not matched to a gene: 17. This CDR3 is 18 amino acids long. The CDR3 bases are TGTGCCAGCAGCCTTCCGTCGAGTAGCGGGAGTAGAGACAATGAGCAGTTCTTC. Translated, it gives CASSLPSSSGSRDNEQFF.

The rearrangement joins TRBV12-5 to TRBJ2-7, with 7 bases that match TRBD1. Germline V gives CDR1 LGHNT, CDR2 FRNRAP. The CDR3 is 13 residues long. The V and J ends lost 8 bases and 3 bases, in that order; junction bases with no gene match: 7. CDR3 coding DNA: TGTGCTAGTAGCGCAGGGGGAATCTACGAGCAGTACTTC. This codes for CASSAGGIYEQYF.

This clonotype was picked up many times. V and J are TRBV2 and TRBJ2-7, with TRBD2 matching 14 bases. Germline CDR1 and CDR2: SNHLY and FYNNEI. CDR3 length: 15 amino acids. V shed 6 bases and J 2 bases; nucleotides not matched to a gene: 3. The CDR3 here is CASRVTSGRAYEQYF. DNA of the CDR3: TGTGCCAGCAGAGTGACTAGCGGGAGGGCCTACGAGCAGTACTTC.

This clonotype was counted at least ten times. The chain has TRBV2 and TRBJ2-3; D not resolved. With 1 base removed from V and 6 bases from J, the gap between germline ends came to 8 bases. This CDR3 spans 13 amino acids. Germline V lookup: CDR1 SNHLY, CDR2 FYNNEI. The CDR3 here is CASSEDRGDTQYF. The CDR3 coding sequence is TGTGCCAGCAGTGAAGATCGTGGGGATACGCAGTATTTT.

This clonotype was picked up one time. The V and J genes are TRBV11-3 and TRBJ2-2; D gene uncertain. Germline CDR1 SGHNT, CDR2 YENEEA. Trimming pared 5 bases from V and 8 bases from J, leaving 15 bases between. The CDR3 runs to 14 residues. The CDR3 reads CASSPFRTSGELFF. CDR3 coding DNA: TGTGCCAGCAGCCCGTTCCGGACCTCAGGGGAGCTGTTTTTT.

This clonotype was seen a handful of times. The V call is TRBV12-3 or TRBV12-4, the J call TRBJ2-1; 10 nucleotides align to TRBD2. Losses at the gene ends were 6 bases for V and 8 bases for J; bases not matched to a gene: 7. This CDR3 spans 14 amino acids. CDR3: CASRASGSRYEQFF. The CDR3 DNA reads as TGTGCCAGCAGGGCTAGCGGGAGCCGTTATGAGCAGTTCTTC.

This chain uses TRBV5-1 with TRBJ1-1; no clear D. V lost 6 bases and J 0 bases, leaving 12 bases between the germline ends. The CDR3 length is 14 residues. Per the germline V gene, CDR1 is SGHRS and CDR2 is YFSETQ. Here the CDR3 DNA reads TGCGCCAGCAACACTGGGGAAGTGAACACTGAAGCTTTCTTT. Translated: CASNTGEVNTEAFF.

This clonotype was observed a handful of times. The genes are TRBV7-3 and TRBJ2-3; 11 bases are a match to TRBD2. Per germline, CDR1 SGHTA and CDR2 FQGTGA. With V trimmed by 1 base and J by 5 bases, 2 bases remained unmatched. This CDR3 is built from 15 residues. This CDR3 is CASSLMGLAEDTQYF. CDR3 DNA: TGTGCCAGCAGCTTAATGGGACTAGCGGAAGATACGCAGTATTTT.

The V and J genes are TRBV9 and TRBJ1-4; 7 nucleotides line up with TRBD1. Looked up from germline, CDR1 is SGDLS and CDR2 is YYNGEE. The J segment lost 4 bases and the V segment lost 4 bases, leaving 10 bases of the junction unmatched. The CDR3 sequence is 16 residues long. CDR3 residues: CASSTGDSHFNEKLFF. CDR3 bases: TGTGCCAGCAGCACAGGGGACAGCCACTTTAATGAAAAACTGTTTTTT.

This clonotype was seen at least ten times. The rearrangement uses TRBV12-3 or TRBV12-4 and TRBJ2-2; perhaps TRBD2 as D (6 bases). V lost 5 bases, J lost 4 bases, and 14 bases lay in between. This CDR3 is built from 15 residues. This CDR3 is CASSPGGPSTGELFF. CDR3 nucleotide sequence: TGTGCCAGCAGTCCCGGAGGGCCGAGCACCGGGGAGCTGTTTTTT.

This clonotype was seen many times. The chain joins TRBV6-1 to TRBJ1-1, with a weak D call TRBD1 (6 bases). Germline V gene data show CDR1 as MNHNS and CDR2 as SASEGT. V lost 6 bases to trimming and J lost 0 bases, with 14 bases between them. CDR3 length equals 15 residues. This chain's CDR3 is CASRPPGQMNTEAFF. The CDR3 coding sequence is TGTGCCAGCAGACCGCCAGGACAGATGAACACTGAAGCTTTCTTT.

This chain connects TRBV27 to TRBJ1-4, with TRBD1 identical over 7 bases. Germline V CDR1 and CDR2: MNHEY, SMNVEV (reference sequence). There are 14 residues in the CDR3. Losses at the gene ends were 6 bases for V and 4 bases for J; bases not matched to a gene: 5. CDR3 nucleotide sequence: TGTGCCAGCAGGGGACAGTCCCTTAATGAAAAACTGTTTTTT. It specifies CASRGQSLNEKLFF.

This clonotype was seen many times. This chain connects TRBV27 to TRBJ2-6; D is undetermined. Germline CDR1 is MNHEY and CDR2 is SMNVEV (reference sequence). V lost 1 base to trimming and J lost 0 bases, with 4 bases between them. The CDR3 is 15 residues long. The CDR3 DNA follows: TGTGCCAGCAGTTTATTTAGCTCTGGGGCCAACGTCCTGACTTTC. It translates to CASSLFSSGANVLTF.